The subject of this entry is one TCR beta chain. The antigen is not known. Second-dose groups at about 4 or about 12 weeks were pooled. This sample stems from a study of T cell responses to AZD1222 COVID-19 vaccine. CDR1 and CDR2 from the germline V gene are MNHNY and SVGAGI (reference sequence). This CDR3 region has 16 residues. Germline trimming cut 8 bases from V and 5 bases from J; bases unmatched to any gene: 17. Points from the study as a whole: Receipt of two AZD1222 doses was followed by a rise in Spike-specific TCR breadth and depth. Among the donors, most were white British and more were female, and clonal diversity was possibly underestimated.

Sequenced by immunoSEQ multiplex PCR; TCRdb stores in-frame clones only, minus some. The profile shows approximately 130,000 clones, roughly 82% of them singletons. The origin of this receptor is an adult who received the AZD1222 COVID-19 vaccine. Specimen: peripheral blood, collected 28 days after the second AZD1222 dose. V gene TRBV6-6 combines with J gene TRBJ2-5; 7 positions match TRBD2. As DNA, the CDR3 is TGTGCCAGCGAAGGACGGGGCATGGGGGGGTTGGAGACCCAGTACTTC. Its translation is CASEGRGMGGLETQYF.